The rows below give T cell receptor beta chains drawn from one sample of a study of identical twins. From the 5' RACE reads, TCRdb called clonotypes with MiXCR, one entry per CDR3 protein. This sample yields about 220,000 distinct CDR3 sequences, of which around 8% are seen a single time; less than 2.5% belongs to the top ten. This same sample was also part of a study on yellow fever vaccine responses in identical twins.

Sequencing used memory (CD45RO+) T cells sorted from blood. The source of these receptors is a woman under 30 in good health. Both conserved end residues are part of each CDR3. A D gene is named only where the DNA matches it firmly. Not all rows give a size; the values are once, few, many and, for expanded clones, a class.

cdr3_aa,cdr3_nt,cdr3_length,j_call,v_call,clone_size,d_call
CASSPQGRSGNTIYF,TGTGCCAGCAGCCCCCAGGGTCGCTCTGGAAACACCATATATTTT,15,TRBJ1-3,TRBV3-1,few,NA
CASNARGGYTDTQYF,TGTGCCAGCAACGCACGGGGGGGCTACACAGATACGCAGTATTTT,15,TRBJ2-3,TRBV6-1,NA,TRBD2
CASSLVVTGGNEQFF,TGCGCCAGCAGCTTGGTCGTGACAGGGGGCAATGAGCAGTTCTTC,15,TRBJ2-1,TRBV5-1,NA,TRBD1
CATTGAIGEQYF,TGCGCCACCACGGGAGCGATCGGGGAGCAGTACTTC,12,TRBJ2-7,TRBV10-2,many,NA
CASSDQTGGASYEQYF,TGTGCCAGCAGCGACCAGACAGGGGGCGCATCCTACGAGCAGTACTTC,16,TRBJ2-7,TRBV9,NA,TRBD1
CASSPLVADYNEQFF,TGTGCCAGCTCACCCTTAGTAGCGGACTACAATGAGCAGTTCTTC,15,TRBJ2-1,TRBV18,NA,NA
CASSGQVFSEQFF,TGTGCCAGCAGTGGACAGGTTTTCAGTGAGCAGTTCTTC,13,TRBJ2-1,TRBV2,NA,NA
CASSSRVAVYNEQFF,TGTGCCAGCAGCTCCCGTGTAGCGGTTTACAATGAGCAGTTCTTC,15,TRBJ2-1,TRBV11-2,many,NA
CASSRNPRSYEQYF,TGTGCCAGCAGTCGAAATCCGAGGTCCTACGAGCAGTACTTC,14,TRBJ2-7,TRBV2,NA,NA
CASSLGTSGRTNTGELFF,TGTGCCAGCAGCCTCGGGACTAGCGGGAGAACGAACACCGGGGAGCTGTTTTTT,18,TRBJ2-2,TRBV11-2,NA,TRBD2
CATTTGLSQPQHF,TGTGCCACCACAACAGGGCTGAGTCAGCCCCAGCATTTT,13,TRBJ1-5,TRBV6-2/TRBV6-3,many,NA
CASRGPLFNTEAFF,TGCGCCAGCAGGGGCCCCTTGTTTAACACTGAAGCTTTCTTT,14,TRBJ1-1,TRBV4-1,few,NA
CASSLRLGQGSNGYTF,TGTGCCAGCAGTTTGCGGCTGGGACAGGGTTCAAACGGCTACACCTTC,16,TRBJ1-2,TRBV12-3/TRBV12-4,NA,TRBD1
CATRRGYVSYEQYF,TGTGCCACCCGAAGGGGGTATGTTTCCTACGAGCAGTACTTC,14,TRBJ2-7,TRBV27,few,NA
CASRPPGAGQTQYF,TGTGCCAGCAGACCCCCTGGGGCAGGGCAGACCCAGTACTTC,14,TRBJ2-5,TRBV7-2,many,NA
CASSFEWASQNIQYF,TGTGCCAGCAGTTTCGAGTGGGCGTCCCAAAACATTCAGTACTTC,15,TRBJ2-4,TRBV28,many,NA
CASSDRDNEQFF,TGTGCCAGCAGTGACAGAGACAATGAGCAGTTCTTC,12,TRBJ2-1,TRBV6-4,many,NA
CASRERATAHTQYF,TGTGCCAGCAGAGAAAGGGCGACTGCCCATACGCAGTATTTT,14,TRBJ2-3,TRBV2,few,NA
CSARTGGRNEQYF,TGCAGTGCTAGGACAGGGGGCAGGAACGAGCAGTACTTC,13,TRBJ2-7,TRBV20-1,many,TRBD1
CASSQEHLQGKSNQPQHF,TGCGCCAGCAGCCAAGAACATCTCCAGGGCAAGAGCAATCAGCCCCAGCATTTT,18,TRBJ1-5,TRBV4-3,few,NA
CASSFRGGGNQPQHF,TGTGCCAGCAGTTTCAGGGGGGGGGGCAATCAGCCCCAGCATTTT,15,TRBJ1-5,TRBV6-2/TRBV6-3,few,TRBD1
CASSGTGGDNQPQHF,TGTGCCAGCAGCGGAACAGGGGGCGACAATCAGCCCCAGCATTTT,15,TRBJ1-5,TRBV7-6,NA,TRBD1
CSYAGVNTGELFF,TGCAGCTACGCCGGAGTTAACACCGGGGAGCTGTTTTTT,13,TRBJ2-2,TRBV20-1,NA,NA